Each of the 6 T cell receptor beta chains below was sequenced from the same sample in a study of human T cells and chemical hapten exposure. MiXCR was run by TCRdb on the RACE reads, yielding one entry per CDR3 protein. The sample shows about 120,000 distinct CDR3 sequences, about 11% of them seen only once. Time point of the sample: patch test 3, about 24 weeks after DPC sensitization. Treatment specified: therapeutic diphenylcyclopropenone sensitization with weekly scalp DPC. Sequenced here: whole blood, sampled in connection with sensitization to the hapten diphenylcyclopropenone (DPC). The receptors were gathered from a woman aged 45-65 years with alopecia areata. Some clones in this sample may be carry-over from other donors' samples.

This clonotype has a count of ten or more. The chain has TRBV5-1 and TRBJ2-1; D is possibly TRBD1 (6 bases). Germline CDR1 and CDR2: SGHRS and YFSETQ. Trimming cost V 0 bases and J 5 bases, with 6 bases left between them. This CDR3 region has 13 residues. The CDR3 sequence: CASSLGQDNEQFF. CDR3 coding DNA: TGCGCCAGCAGCTTGGGACAGGACAATGAGCAGTTCTTC.

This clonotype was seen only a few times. The CDR3 loop is CASSPLASAYNEQFF. As DNA, the CDR3 is TGTGCCAGCTCACCACTCGCTAGCGCTTACAATGAGCAGTTCTTC. J is TRBJ2-1 and V is TRBV18; TRBD2 might be the D (6 bases). The length of the CDR3 is 15 residues. Germline CDR1 and CDR2: KGHSH and LQKENI. Trimming shortened V by 1 base and J by 4 bases, and 11 bases separated the two germline ends.

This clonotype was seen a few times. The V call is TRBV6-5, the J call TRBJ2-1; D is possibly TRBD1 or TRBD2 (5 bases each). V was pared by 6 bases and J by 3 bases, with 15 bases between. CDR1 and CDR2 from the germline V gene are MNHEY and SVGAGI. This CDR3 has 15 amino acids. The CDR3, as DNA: TGTGCCAGCAGCCCCAGAGGGGTATTCTACAATGAGCAGTTCTTC. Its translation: CASSPRGVFYNEQFF.

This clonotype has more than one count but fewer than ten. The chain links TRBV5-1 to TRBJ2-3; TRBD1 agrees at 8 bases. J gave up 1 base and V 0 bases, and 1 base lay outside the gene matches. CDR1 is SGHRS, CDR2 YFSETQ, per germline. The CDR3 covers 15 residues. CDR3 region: CASSLGTGRTDTQYF. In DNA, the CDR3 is TGCGCCAGCAGCTTGGGGACAGGGCGCACAGATACGCAGTATTTT.

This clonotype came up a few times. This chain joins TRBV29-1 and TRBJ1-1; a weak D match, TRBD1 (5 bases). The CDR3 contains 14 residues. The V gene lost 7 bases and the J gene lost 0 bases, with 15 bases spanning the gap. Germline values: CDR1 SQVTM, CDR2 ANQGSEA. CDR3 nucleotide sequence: TGCAGCGCACGCCCCCCGACAGTGAACACTGAAGCTTTCTTT. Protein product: CSARPPTVNTEAFF.

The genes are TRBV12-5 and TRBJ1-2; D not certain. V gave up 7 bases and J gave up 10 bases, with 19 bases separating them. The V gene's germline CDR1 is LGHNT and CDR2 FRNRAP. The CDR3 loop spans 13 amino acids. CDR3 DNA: TGTGCTAGTGCTCCTACGGGTCACCATGACTACACCTTC. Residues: CASAPTGHHDYTF.